The clone carrying this T cell receptor beta chain was counted a few times. In TCRdb, the RT-PCR reads were re-called with MiXCR into one record per CDR3 protein. Of tens of thousands of distinct CDR3 sequences listed, more than 25% are singletons. The sample comes from a study of patients and donors after allogeneic stem cell transplantation. This CDR3 comprises 14 residues. The receptor comes from a human donor who was either an allogeneic HSCT recipient or a stem cell or donor lymphocyte infusion donor (not recorded which). It is not recorded whose cells these are; they may come from a transplant donor. The chain joins TRBV21-1 to TRBJ2-7; TRBD1, as called in the table, went unchecked against the DNA. TRBV21-1 is flagged as a pseudogene. The material sequenced was blood, either unsorted or a sorted T cell fraction (not recorded which). In DNA, the CDR3 is TGTGCCAGCCCCGGACTTCTCAGCTCCTACGAGCAGTACTTC. Its protein product is CASPGLLSSYEQYF.